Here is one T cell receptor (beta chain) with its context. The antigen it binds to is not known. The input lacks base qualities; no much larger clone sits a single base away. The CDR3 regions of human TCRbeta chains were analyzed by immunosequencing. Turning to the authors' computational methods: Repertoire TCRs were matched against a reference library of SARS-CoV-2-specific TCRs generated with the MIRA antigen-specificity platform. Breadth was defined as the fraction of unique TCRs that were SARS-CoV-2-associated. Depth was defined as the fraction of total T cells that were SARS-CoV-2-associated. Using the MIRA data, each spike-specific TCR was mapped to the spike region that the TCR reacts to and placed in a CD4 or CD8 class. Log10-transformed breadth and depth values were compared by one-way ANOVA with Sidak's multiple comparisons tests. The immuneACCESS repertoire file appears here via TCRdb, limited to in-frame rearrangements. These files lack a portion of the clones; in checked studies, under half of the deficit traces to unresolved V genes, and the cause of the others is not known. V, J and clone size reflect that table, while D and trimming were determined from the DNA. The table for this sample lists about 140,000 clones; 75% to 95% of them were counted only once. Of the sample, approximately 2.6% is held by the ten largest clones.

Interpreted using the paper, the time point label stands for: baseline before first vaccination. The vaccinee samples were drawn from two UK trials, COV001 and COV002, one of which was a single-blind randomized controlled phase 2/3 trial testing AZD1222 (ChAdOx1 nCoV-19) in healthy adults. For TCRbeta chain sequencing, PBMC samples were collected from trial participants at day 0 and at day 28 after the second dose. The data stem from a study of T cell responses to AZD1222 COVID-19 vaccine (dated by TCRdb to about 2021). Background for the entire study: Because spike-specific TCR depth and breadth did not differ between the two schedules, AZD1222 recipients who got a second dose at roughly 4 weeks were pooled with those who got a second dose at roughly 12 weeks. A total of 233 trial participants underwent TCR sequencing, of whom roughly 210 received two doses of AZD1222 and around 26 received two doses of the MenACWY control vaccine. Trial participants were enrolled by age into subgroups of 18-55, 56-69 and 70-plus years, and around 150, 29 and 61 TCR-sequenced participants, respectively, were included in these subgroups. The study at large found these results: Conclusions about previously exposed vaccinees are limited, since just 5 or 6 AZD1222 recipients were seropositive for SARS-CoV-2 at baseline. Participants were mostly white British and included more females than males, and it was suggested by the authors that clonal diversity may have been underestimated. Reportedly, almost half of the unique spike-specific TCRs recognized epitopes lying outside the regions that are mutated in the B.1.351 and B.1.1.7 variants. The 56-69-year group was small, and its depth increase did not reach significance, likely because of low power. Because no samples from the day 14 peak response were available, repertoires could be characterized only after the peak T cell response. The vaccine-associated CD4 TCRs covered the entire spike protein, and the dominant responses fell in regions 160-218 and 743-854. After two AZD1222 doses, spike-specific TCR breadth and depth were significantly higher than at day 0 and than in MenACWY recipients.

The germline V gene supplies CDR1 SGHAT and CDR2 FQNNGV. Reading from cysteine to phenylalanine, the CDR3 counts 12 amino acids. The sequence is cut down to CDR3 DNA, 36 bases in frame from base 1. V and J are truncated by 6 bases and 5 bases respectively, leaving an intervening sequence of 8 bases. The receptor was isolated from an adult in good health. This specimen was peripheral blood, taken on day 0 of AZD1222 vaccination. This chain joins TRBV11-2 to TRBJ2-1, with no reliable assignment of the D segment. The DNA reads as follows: TGTGCCAGCAGTATTCTTAACAATGAGCAGTTCTTC. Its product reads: CASSILNNEQFF.